This entry describes one T cell receptor beta chain. As yet, its antigen is unknown. The sample belongs to a study of naive and memory T cell subsets. Per germline, CDR1 LGHNA and CDR2 YNFKEQ. CDR3 length: 15 amino acids. With V trimmed by 1 base and J by 6 bases, 5 bases remained unmatched. Two oligonucleotides, mixed equimolar, formed the beta constant-region primer covering TRBC1 and TRBC2. MiXCR, applied by TCRdb to the UMI-ligation and nested PCR reads, yields one record per CDR3 protein. The sample carries fewer than 40,000 distinct CDR3 sequences, more than 10% recorded once. Regarding the study as a whole: No ground truth validated the naive and memory repertoire findings. TCR abundance followed a power law differing between naive and memory subsets. RNA-based TCR counts may shift with T cell activation and differentiation.

The sample was effector memory CD4+ T cells from blood. Subset reported: effector memory, CD45RA- CD27-. V gene TRBV4-2 combines with J gene TRBJ1-4, with 7 bases that match TRBD1. The sequence derives from a human donor in good health. In DNA, the CDR3 is TGTGCCAGCAGCCAAGTACCTGGGACAGATGAAAAACTGTTTTTT. It encodes CASSQVPGTDEKLFF.